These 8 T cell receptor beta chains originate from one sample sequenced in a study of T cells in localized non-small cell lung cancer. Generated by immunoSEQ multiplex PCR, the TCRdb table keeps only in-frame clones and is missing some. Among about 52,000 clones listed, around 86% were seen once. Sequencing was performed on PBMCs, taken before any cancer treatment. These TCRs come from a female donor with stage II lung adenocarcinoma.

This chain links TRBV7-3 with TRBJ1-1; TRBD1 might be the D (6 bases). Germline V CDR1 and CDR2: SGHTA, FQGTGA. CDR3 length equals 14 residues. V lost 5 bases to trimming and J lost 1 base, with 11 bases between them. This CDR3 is CASSPGHQNTEAFF. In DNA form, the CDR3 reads TGTGCCAGCAGCCCGGGACACCAGAACACTGAAGCTTTCTTT. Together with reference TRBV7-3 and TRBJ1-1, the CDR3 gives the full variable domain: GAGVSQTPSNKVTEKGKYVELRCDPISGHTALYWYRQSLGQGPEFLIYFQGTGAADDSGLPNDRFFAVRPEGSVSTLKIQRTERGDSAVYLCASSPGHQNTEAFFGQGTRLTVV.

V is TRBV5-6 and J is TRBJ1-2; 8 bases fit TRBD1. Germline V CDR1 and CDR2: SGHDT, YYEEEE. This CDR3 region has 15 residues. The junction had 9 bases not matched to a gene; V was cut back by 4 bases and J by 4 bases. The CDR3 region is CASSTLDRDPYGYTF. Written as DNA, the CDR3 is TGTGCCAGCAGCACGTTGGACAGGGATCCCTATGGCTACACCTTC.

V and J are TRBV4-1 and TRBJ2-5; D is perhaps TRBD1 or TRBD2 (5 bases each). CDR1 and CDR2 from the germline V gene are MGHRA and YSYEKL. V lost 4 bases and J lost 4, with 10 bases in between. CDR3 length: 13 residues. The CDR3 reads CASSRGSGETQYF. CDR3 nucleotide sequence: TGCGCCAGCAGCCGGGGGAGCGGAGAGACCCAGTACTTC.

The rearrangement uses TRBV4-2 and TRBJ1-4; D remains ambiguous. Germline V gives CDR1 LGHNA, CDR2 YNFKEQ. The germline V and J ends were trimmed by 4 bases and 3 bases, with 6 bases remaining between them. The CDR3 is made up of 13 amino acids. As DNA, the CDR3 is TGTGCCAGCAGCCTGGTATCTAATGAAAAACTGTTTTTT. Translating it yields CASSLVSNEKLFF.

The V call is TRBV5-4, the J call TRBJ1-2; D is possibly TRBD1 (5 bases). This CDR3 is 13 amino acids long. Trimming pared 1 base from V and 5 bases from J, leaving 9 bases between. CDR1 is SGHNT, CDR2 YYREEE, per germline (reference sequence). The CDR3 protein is CASSLQGGYGYTF. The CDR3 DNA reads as TGTGCCAGCAGCTTGCAGGGCGGGTATGGCTACACCTTC.

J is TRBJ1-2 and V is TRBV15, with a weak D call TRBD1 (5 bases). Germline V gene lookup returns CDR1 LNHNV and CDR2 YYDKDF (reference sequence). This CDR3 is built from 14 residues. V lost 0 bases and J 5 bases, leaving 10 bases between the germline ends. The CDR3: CATSRDAAGYGYTF. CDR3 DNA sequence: TGTGCCACCAGCAGAGATGCGGCAGGGTATGGCTACACCTTC.

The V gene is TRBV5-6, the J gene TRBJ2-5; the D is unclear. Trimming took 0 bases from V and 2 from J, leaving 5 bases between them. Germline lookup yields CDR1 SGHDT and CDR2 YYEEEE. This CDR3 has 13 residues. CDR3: CASSLVWQETQYF. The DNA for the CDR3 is TGTGCCAGCAGCTTGGTTTGGCAAGAGACCCAGTACTTC.

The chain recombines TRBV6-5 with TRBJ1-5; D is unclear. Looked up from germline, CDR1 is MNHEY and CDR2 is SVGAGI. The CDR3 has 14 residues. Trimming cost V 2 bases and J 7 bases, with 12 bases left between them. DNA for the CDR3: TGTGCCAGCAGTTACAATGGGAACGTGCAGCCCCAGCATTTT. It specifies CASSYNGNVQPQHF.